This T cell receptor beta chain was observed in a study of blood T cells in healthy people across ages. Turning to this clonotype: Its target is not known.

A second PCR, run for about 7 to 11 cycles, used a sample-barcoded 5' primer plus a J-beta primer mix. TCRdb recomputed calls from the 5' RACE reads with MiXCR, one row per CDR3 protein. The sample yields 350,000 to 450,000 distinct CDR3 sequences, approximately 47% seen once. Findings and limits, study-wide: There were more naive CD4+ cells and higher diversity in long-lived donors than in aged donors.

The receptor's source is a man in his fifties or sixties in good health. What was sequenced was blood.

In nucleotides, the CDR3 is TGTGCCAGCAGTTCGGGACAGGGGGCAGGTAGTCAGCCCCAGCATTTT. The encoded protein is CASSSGQGAGSQPQHF. The V and J genes are TRBV12-3 or TRBV12-4 and TRBJ1-5; 12 bases align to TRBD1. The CDR3 spans 16 residues. V lost 4 bases and J lost 6; bases outside the gene matches: 7.